One TCR beta chain is described in this entry. Its antigen remains unknown. The CDR3 runs 16 residues. Germline V gene lookup returns CDR1 MDHEN and CDR2 SYDVKM. Trimming pared 1 base from V and 2 bases from J, leaving 14 bases between. Some clones are missing from TCRdb's copy, which holds only in-frame ones; the method was immunoSEQ multiplex PCR. The table has 2 million to 2.5 million clones, approximately 94% seen once. Positively selected for CCR7, the CD45RO-negative cells used as naive CD8 cells excluded terminally differentiated effector memory CD45RA+ cells. This sample was taken from a study of shared clonotypes between healthy human individuals. Study-wide points: Limited genetic and exposure-history diversity came from having few donors. Richness estimates generally favored naive over memory subsets. Sampling covered nothing but blood. Tissue TCR repertoires likely differ from those found in blood. The study found lower generation probabilities in non-shared clonotypes than in those shared by all four donors.

The chain links TRBV28 to TRBJ1-2; no clear D gene. This TCR derives from a man aged 18 to 30 in good health. Some clones in this sample may be carry-over from other donors' samples. Specimen: naive CD8+ T cells from PBMCs. As DNA, the CDR3 is TGTGCCAGCAGTTTATACAGCAACCCTTCGAACTATGGCTACACCTTC. It encodes CASSLYSNPSNYGYTF.